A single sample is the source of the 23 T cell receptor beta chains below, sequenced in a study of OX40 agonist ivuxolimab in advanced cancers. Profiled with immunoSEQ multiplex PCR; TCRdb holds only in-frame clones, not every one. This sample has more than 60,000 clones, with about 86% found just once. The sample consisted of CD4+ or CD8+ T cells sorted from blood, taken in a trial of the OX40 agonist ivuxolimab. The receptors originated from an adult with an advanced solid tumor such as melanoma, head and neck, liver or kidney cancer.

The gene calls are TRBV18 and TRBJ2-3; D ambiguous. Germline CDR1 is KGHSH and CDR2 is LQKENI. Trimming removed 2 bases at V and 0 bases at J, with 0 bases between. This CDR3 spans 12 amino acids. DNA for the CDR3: TGTGCCAGCTCACCAAGCACAGATACGCAGTATTTT. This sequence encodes CASSPSTDTQYF.

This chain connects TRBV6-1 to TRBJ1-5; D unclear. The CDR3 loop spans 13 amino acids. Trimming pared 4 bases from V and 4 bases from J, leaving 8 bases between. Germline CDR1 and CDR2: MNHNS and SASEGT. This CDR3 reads CASSGRENQPQHF. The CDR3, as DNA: TGTGCCAGCAGTGGGCGGGAAAATCAGCCCCAGCATTTT.

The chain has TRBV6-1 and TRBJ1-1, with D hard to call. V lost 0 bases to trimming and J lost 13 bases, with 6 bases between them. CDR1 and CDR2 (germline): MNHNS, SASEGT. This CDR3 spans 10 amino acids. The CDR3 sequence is CASSEAKGFF. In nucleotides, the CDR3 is TGTGCCAGCAGTGAAGCAAAGGGTTTCTTT.

The DNA for the CDR3 is TGTGCCAGCAGTTGGCGGGGAACTAATGAAAAACTGTTTTTT. Translation gives CASSWRGTNEKLFF. The rearrangement joins TRBV2 to TRBJ1-4; D unclear. This CDR3 is built from 14 residues. V dropped 5 bases and J dropped 1 base, with 8 bases sitting between them. The germline V gene encodes CDR1 SNHLY and CDR2 FYNNEI.

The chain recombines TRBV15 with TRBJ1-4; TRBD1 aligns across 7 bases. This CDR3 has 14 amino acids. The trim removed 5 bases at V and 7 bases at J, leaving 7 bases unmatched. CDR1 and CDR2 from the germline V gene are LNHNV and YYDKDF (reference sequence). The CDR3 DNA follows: TGTGCCACCAGCCCCGGGACAGTTTTTGAAAAACTGTTTTTT. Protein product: CATSPGTVFEKLFF.

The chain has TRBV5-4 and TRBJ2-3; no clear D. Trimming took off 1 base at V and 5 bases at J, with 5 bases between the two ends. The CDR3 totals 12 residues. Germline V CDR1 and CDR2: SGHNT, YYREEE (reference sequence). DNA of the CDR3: TGTGCCAGCAGCTTGTTTCTAGATACGCAGTATTTT. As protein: CASSLFLDTQYF.

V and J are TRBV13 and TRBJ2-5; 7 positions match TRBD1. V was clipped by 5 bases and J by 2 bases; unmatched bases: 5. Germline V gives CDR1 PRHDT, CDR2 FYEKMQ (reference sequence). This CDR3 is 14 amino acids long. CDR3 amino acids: CASSRQGAQETQYF. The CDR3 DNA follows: TGTGCCAGCAGCAGACAGGGAGCACAAGAGACCCAGTACTTC.

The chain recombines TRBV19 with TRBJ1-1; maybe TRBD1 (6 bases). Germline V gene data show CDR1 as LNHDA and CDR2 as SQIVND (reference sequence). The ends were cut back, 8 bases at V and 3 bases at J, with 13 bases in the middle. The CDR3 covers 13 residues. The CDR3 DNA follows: TGTGCCAGTGGGGGGCCGATGGACACTGAAGCTTTCTTT. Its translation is CASGGPMDTEAFF.

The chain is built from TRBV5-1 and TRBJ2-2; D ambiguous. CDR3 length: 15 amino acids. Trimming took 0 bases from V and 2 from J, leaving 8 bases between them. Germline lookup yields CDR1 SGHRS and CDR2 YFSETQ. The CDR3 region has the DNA TGCGCCAGCAGCTTGGGGCACCGAAACACCGGGGAGCTGTTTTTT. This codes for CASSLGHRNTGELFF. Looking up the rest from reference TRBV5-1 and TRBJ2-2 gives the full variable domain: KAGVTQTPRYLIKTRGQQVTLSCSPISGHRSVSWYQQTPGQGLQFLFEYFSETQRNKGNFPGRFSGRQFSNSRSEMNVSTLELGDSALYLCASSLGHRNTGELFFGEGSRLTVL.

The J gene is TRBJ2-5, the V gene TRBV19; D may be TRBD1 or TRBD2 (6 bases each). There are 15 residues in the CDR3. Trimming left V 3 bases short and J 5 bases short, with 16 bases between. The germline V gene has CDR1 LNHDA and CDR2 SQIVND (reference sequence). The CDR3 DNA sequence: TGTGCCAGTAGTATGGAGGGGGGCCGGAGGGAGACCCAGTACTTC. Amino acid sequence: CASSMEGGRRETQYF.

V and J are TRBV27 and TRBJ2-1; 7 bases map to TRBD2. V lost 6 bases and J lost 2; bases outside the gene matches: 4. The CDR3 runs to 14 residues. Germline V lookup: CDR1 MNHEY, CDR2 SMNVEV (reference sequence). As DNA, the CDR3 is TGTGCCAGCAGAGGACTAGGGGCCTACAATGAGCAGTTCTTC. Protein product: CASRGLGAYNEQFF.

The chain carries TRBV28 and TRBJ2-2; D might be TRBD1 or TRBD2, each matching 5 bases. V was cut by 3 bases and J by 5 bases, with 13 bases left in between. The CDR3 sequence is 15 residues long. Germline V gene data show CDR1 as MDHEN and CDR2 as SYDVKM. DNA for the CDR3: TGTGCCAGCAGTTTCTACGGGGCGGAGACCGGGGAGCTGTTTTTT. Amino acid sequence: CASSFYGAETGELFF.

CDR3 sequence reads: CASSSTPGQGMADTQYF. CDR3 DNA sequence: TGTGCCAGCAGCTCGACCCCGGGACAGGGGATGGCAGATACGCAGTATTTT. The chain links TRBV2 to TRBJ2-3; 10 bases map to TRBD1. This CDR3 is 17 amino acids long. V gave up 6 bases and J gave up 4 bases; unmatched junction bases: 13. Germline CDR1 reads SNHLY; CDR2 reads FYNNEI.

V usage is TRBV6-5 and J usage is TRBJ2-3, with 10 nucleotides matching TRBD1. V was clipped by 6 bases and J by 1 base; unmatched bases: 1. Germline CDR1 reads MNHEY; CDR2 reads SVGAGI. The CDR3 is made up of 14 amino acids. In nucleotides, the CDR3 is TGTGCCAGCAGGGGGACAGGGGGCACAGATACGCAGTATTTT. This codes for CASRGTGGTDTQYF.

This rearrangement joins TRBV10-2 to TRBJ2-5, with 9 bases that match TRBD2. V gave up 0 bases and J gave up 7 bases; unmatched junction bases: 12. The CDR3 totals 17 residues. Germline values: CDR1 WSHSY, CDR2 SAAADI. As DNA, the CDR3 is TGCGCCAGCAGTGAGTCTCATCCTAGCGGGGTATTGGGGACCCAGTACTTC. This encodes CASSESHPSGVLGTQYF.

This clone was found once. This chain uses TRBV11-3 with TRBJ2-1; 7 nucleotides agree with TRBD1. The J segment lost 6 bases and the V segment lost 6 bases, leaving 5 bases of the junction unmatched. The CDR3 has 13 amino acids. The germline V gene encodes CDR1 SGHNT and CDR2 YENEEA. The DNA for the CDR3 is TGTGCCAGCAGTTCACAGGGGATCAATGAGCAGTTCTTC. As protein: CASSSQGINEQFF.

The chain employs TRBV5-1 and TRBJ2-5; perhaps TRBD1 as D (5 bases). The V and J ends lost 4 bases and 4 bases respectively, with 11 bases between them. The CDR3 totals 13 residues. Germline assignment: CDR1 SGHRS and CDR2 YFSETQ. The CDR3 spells CASSTSGLETQYF. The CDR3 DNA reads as TGCGCCAGCAGCACTTCAGGGCTAGAGACCCAGTACTTC.

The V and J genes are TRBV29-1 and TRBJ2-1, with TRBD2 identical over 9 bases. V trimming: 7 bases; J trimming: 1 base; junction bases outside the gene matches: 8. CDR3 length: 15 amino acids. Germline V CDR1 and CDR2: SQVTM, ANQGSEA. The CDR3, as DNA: TGCAGCGCCAACGGCCTAGCGGGGTCCTACAATGAGCAGTTCTTC. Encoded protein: CSANGLAGSYNEQFF.

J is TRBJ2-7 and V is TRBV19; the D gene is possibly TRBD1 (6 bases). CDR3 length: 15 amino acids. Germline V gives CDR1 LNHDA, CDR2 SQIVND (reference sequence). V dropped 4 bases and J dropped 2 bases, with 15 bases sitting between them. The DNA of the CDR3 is TGTGCCAGTAGTAGGTCGCAAGGGGGAACCTACGAGCAGTACTTC. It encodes CASSRSQGGTYEQYF.

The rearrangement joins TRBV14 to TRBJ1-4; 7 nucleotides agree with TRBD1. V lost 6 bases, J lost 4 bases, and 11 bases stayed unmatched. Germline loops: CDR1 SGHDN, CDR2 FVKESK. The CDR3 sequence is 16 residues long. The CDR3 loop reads CASSRLPGQSNEKLFF. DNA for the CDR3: TGTGCCAGCAGTCGTCTCCCGGGACAGAGTAATGAAAAACTGTTTTTT.

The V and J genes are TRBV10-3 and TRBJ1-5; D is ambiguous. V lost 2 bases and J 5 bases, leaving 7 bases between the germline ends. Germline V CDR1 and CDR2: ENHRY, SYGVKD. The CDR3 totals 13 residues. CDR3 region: CAISEAADQPQHF. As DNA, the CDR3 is TGTGCCATCAGTGAGGCTGCGGATCAGCCCCAGCATTTT.

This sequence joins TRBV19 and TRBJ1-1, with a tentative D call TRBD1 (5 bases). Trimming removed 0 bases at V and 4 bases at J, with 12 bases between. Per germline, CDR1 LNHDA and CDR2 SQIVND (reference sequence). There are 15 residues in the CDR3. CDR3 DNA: TGTGCCAGTAGTATAGAGCCGGGACGTCGCACTGAAGCTTTCTTT. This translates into CASSIEPGRRTEAFF. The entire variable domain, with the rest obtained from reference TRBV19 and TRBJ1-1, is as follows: DGGITQSPKYLFRKEGQNVTLSCEQNLNHDAMYWYRQDPGQGLRLIYYSQIVNDFQKGDIAEGYSVSREKKESFPLTVTSAQKNPTAFYLCASSIEPGRRTEAFFGQGTRLTVV.

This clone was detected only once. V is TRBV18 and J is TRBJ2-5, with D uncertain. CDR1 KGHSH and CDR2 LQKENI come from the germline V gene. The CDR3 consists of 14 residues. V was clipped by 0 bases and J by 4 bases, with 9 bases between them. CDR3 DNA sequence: TGTGCCAGCTCACCACCGGAGCACTCAGAGACCCAGTACTTC. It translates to CASSPPEHSETQYF. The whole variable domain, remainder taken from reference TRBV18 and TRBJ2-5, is NAGVMQNPRHLVRRRGQEARLRCSPMKGHSHVYWYRQLPEEGLKFMVYLQKENIIDESGMPKERFSAEFPKEGPSILRIQQVVRGDSAAYFCASSPPEHSETQYFGPGTRLLVL.